Listed below are T cell receptor beta chains from one sample, sequenced in a study of blood T cells in healthy people across ages. TCRdb ran MiXCR on the 5' RACE reads and lists one entry per CDR3 protein. The sample includes some 1,800,000 distinct CDR3 sequences, 35% to 50% of them seen just once. The sequenced material came from blood. Every receptor here comes from a human donor in good health. CDR3s include the opening cysteine and the closing phenylalanine or tryptophan.

>TRBJ2-1|TRBV12-3/TRBV12-4
CASGARTEQFF
>TRBJ2-3|TRBV20-1
CSAGQTITDTQYF
>TRBJ1-1|TRBV27
CASSYGTGERDTEAFF
>NA|TRBV11-2
CASGLVTSGQETQYF
>TRBJ2-7|TRBV7-2
CASSTRTGGEYEQYF
>TRBJ2-5|TRBV2
CASGKAVETQYF
>TRBJ2-3|TRBV30
CACSQAEGTDTQYF
>TRBJ2-3|TRBV11-1
CASSLYGQGIDTQYF
>TRBJ2-7|TRBV5-5
CASSLGPREYEQYF
>TRBJ2-3|TRBV10-3
CASDARAGADTQYF
>TRBJ2-5|TRBV4-3
CASSQEVRQYQETQYF
>NA|TRBV21-1
CASSKHLNFPVGYEQYF
>TRBJ2-7|TRBV6-5
CASNPRTGGDTQYF
>TRBJ2-7|TRBV27
CASSPMTGGYEQYF
>TRBJ2-5|TRBV6-5
CASRIRGQETQYF
>TRBJ1-2|TRBV20-1
CSARGTGVHGYTF
>TRBJ1-2|TRBV20-1
CSARDPNLTGTGGYGCTF
>TRBJ2-3|TRBV5-1
CASSLEGTGPTDTQYF
>TRBJ2-3|TRBV7-7
CASSSNIASTDTQYF
>NA|TRBV12-3/TRBV12-4
CASSSRGGNYDEQYF
>TRBJ2-3|TRBV5-1
CASSLFQGEADTQYF
>TRBJ2-3|TRBV20-1
CSAGRGPGGDTQYF
>TRBJ1-6|TRBV25-1
CASSARHDYNSPLHF
>TRBJ2-7|TRBV28
CASTLGQGANRFSYEQYF
>TRBJ1-2|TRBV6-6
CASSYSGSNGYTF
>TRBJ1-3|TRBV7-6
CASSRTQGHSGNTIYF
>TRBJ2-1|TRBV7-3
CASSLTLLAEQFF
>TRBJ2-7|TRBV6-1
CASNKEVSPTYEQYF
>TRBJ2-1|TRBV5-6
CASSLAGRSGDYNEQFF
>TRBJ1-2|TRBV27
CASSWGEGDGYTF
>TRBJ2-3|TRBV3-1
CASSQDRDPSTDTQYF
>TRBJ2-3|TRBV20-1
CSARTGLGTYLSQYF
>TRBJ2-5|TRBV28
CASSSLPPGTWYQETQYF
>TRBJ2-7|TRBV7-2
CASSPGPSGGENEQYF
>TRBJ1-2|TRBV25-1
CASSRESDYGYTF
>TRBJ2-6|TRBV5-1
CTSSSMESGANVLTF
>TRBJ1-1|TRBV7-6
CASSLEDHTEAFF
>TRBJ2-3|TRBV4-3
CASSHSGEDTQYF
>TRBJ2-5|TRBV10-3
CATAPLTSGGETQYF
>TRBJ2-7|TRBV4-3
CASSQGEEYEQYF
>TRBJ1-5|TRBV2
CASSGGTGYRPQHF
>TRBJ2-3|TRBV7-9
CASSLDAAGGPDTQYF
>TRBJ1-4|TRBV7-2
CASSPSFFIGNEKLFF